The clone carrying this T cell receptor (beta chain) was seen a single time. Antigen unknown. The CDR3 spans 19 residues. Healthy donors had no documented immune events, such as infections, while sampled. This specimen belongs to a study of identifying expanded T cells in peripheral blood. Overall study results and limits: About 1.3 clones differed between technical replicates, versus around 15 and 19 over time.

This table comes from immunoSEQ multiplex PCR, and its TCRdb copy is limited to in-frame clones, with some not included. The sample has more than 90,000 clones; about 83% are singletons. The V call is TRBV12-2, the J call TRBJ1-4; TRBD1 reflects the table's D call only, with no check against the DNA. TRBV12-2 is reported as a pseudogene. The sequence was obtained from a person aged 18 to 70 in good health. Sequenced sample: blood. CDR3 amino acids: CASRHPTSGTGSTNEKLFF. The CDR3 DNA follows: TGTGCAAGTCGCCATCCCACTTCCGGGACAGGGTCGACTAATGAAAAACTGTTTTTT.